This T cell receptor beta chain was identified in a study of T-cell reconstitution after alpha-beta-depleted transplantation in children. General observations from the study: Several hundred graft clones that had expanded were reportedly the source of alpha-beta T cells about two months after transplant.

Between the trimmed V and J ends, which lost 7 bases and 10 bases, there was a span of 19 bases. Germline V lookup: CDR1 SQVTM, CDR2 ANQGSEA. The CDR3 contains 12 residues. Construction of the TCRbeta library involved unique molecular identifiers. MiXCR, applied by TCRdb to the PCR reads, yields one record per CDR3 protein. Seen here are fewer than 20,000 distinct CDR3 sequences, approximately 5.2% observed once, and the top ten hold about 6.3%. This clonotype was found many times. Its specificity is not known. The sample consisted of PBMCs, taken before TCRalphabeta/CD19-depleted stem cell transplant. This sequence was found in a boy between 10 and 17 years old with acute lymphoblastic leukemia, due to receive a stem cell transplant. This chain uses TRBV29-1 with TRBJ1-1; no firm D call. In DNA, the CDR3 is TGCAGCGCCTGCCCGCCCAACTCGGGAGCTTTCTTT. Its protein product is CSACPPNSGAFF.